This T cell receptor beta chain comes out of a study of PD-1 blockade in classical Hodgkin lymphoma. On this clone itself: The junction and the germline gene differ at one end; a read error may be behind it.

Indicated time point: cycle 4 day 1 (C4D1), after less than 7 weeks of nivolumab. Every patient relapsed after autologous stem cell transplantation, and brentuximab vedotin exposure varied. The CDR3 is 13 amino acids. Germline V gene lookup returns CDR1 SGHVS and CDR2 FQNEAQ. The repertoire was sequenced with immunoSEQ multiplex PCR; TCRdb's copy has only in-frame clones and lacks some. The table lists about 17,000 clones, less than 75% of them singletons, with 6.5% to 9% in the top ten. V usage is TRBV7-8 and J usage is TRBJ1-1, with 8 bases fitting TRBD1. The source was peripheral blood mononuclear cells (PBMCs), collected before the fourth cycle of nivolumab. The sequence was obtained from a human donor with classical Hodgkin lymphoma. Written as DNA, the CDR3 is TGTGCCAGCAGTTTAAATCAGGGGGCTGAGGCTTTCTTT. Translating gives CASSLNQGAEAFF.